In its sample, the clone carrying this TCR beta chain was seen many times. What it recognizes is unknown. These data originate in a study of breast tumors, draining lymph nodes, adjacent tissues. Regarding the study as a whole: Data fit most tumor T cells coming from lymph node, expanding in tumor.

Each CDR3 protein gets one entry after TCRdb re-called the multiplex PCR reads with MiXCR. The profile shows 120,000 or so distinct CDR3 sequences, 15% to 20% of them singletons. The lymph nodes were axillary draining lymph nodes from breast cancer patients. Trimming took 5 bases from V and 2 from J, leaving 12 bases between them. Germline CDR1 is DFQATT and CDR2 is SNEGSKA (reference sequence). This CDR3 has 13 residues. The sample comprised axillary lymph node tissue. This chain connects TRBV20-1 to TRBJ1-2; D gene unclear. The source is a female donor with breast cancer. Some clones in this sample may be carry-over from other donors' samples. The CDR3 nucleotides are TGCAGTGCTTCAGACCCGGAAAACTATGGCTACACCTTC. It is translated as CSASDPENYGYTF.